One and the same sample provided the 16 T cell receptor beta chains below, sequenced in a study of human thymus T cells. Repertoires were generated with immunoSEQ multiplex PCR, while TCRdb's copy carries only in-frame clones and drops some. The sample shows about 60,000 clones, approximately 95% of them seen only once. The specimen sequenced was blood. The receptors shown here come from a boy younger than two with a congenital heart defect but otherwise immunologically healthy.

The chain combines TRBV6-1 with TRBJ2-3; D unclear. Between the trimmed V and J ends, which lost 2 bases and 2 bases, there was a span of 2 bases. Per the germline V gene, CDR1 is MNHNS and CDR2 is SASEGT. This CDR3 contains 12 residues. The CDR3 nucleotides read TGTGCCAGCAGTGAATACACAGATACGCAGTATTTT. It specifies CASSEYTDTQYF.

The chain couples TRBV29-1 to TRBJ1-5; D is ambiguous. CDR1 and CDR2 from the germline V gene are SQVTM and ANQGSEA. There are 12 residues in the CDR3. Trimming removed 4 bases at V and 9 bases at J, with 13 bases between. Here the CDR3 DNA reads TGCAGCGTTGGTTCGTTGGAGGGGCCCCAGCATTTT. Protein: CSVGSLEGPQHF.

The chain recombines TRBV5-1 with TRBJ2-2; 9 bases match TRBD2. The CDR3 loop spans 15 amino acids. Germline CDR1 is SGHRS and CDR2 is YFSETQ. Trimming at V came to 4 bases and at J to 5 bases, leaving 6 bases not matched to a gene. The DNA of the CDR3 is TGCGCCAGCAGCGCCCTAGCGGGGCGGACCGGGGAGCTGTTTTTT. Protein: CASSALAGRTGELFF.

The V call is TRBV4-3, the J call TRBJ2-5; 7 bases fit TRBD2. Germline CDR1 and CDR2: LGHNA and YSLEER. CDR3 size: 15 residues. The junction had 6 bases not matched to a gene; V was cut back by 4 bases and J by 1 base. Written as DNA, the CDR3 is TGCGCCAGCAGCCCCCTAGCGGCTACCCAAGAGACCCAGTACTTC. This gives the protein CASSPLAATQETQYF.

The gene calls are TRBV4-2 and TRBJ2-5; 9 bases are a match to TRBD2. Looked up from germline, CDR1 is LGHNA and CDR2 is YNFKEQ. The J segment lost 1 base and the V segment lost 4 bases, leaving 10 bases of the junction unmatched. This CDR3 is built from 17 residues. CDR3 protein: CASSPGVQRGVQETQYF. DNA of the CDR3: TGTGCCAGCAGCCCGGGGGTGCAGCGGGGGGTCCAAGAGACCCAGTACTTC.

The chain couples TRBV11-2 to TRBJ2-7, with 9 bases identical to TRBD2. The trim removed 3 bases at V and 6 bases at J, leaving 6 bases unmatched. The CDR3 covers 14 residues. The germline V gene has CDR1 SGHAT and CDR2 FQNNGV. CDR3 coding DNA: TGTGCCAGCAGCTTTAGCGGGAGAGGTGGCGAGCAGTACTTC. Its protein product is CASSFSGRGGEQYF.

The chain couples TRBV5-6 to TRBJ1-5, with D possibly being TRBD1 (5 bases). The CDR3 is 14 residues long. Germline loops: CDR1 SGHDT, CDR2 YYEEEE. The V end was cut by 1 base, the J end by 7 bases, with 12 bases between. The CDR3 DNA sequence: TGTGCCAGCAGCTTGAATATAGGGGTCCAGCCCCAGCATTTT. Its translation: CASSLNIGVQPQHF.

The rearrangement links TRBV7-2 to TRBJ1-1, with 7 bases fitting TRBD1. Germline V gives CDR1 SGHTA, CDR2 FQGNSA. The CDR3 extends over 15 amino acids. Losses at the gene ends were 3 bases for V and 1 base for J; bases not matched to a gene: 5. As DNA, the CDR3 is TGTGCCAGCAGCTTCTACAGGGGCCCGAACACTGAAGCTTTCTTT. Its protein is CASSFYRGPNTEAFF. Filled out from reference TRBV7-2 and TRBJ1-1, the complete variable domain reads GAGVSQSPSNKVTEKGKDVELRCDPISGHTALYWYRQSLGQGLEFLIYFQGNSAPDKSGLPSDRFSAERTGGSVSTLTIQRTQQEDSAVYLCASSFYRGPNTEAFFGQGTRLTVV.

V is TRBV4-1 and J is TRBJ2-7; D is unclear. This CDR3 has 14 amino acids. V was pared by 1 base and J by 0 bases, with 7 bases between. CDR1 is MGHRA and CDR2 is YSYEKL in the germline V gene. The CDR3 is CASSQGRSSYEQYF. As DNA, the CDR3 is TGCGCCAGCAGCCAAGGACGCAGCTCCTACGAGCAGTACTTC.

This chain joins TRBV11-3 and TRBJ1-2; 8 nucleotides line up with TRBD1. The length of the CDR3 is 15 residues. J was trimmed by 8 bases and V by 2 bases; bases with no gene match: 10. The V gene's germline CDR1 is SGHNT and CDR2 YENEEA. As DNA, the CDR3 is TGTGCCAGCAGCTTAAGAGGCCAGGGGGCAAGAGGCTACACCTTC. Its protein is CASSLRGQGARGYTF.

The chain links TRBV28 to TRBJ2-2; D is perhaps TRBD1 or TRBD2 (5 bases each). CDR3 length equals 15 residues. V was pared by 6 bases and J by 1 base, with 12 bases between. Germline loops: CDR1 MDHEN, CDR2 SYDVKM. DNA for the CDR3: TGTGCCAGCAGGTCCGGGACCGTGAACACCGGGGAGCTGTTTTTT. It codes for CASRSGTVNTGELFF.

The V gene is TRBV9, the J gene TRBJ2-1; 9 bases map to TRBD2. V trimming: 1 base; J trimming: 7 bases; junction bases outside the gene matches: 0. This CDR3 is 13 amino acids long. Looked up from germline, CDR1 is SGDLS and CDR2 is YYNGEE. In DNA form, the CDR3 reads TGTGCCAGCAGCGTACTAGCGGGGAATGAGCAGTTCTTC. Its translation is CASSVLAGNEQFF.

This clone came up once. This chain joins TRBV7-9 and TRBJ2-5; no clear D. The V gene lost 1 base and the J gene lost 0 bases, with 6 bases spanning the gap. Germline CDR1 SEHNR, CDR2 FQNEAQ (reference sequence). The CDR3 has 14 amino acids. CDR3 in amino acids: CASSLERDQETQYF. The CDR3 DNA is TGTGCCAGCAGCTTAGAAAGGGACCAAGAGACCCAGTACTTC. Full variable domain (remainder filled in from reference TRBV7-9 and TRBJ2-5): DTGVSQNPRHKITKRGQNVTFRCDPISEHNRLYWYRQTLGQGPEFLTYFQNEAQLEKSRLLSDRFSAERPKGSFSTLEIQRTEQGDSAMYLCASSLERDQETQYFGPGTRLLVL.

The chain combines TRBV19 with TRBJ1-2, with D perhaps matching TRBD1 (6 bases). The CDR3 has 13 amino acids. Germline CDR1 and CDR2: LNHDA and SQIVND (reference sequence). The V end was cut by 6 bases, the J end by 2 bases, with 10 bases between. The CDR3, as DNA: TGTGCCAGTAGCGTACAGGGAAACTATGGCTACACCTTC. It encodes CASSVQGNYGYTF. The variable domain in full, with the rest retrieved from reference TRBV19 and TRBJ1-2, is DGGITQSPKYLFRKEGQNVTLSCEQNLNHDAMYWYRQDPGQGLRLIYYSQIVNDFQKGDIAEGYSVSREKKESFPLTVTSAQKNPTAFYLCASSVQGNYGYTFGSGTRLTVV.

This sequence joins TRBV19 and TRBJ1-6; D uncertain. Germline-derived CDR1 and CDR2 are LNHDA and SQIVND (reference sequence). The CDR3 length is 16 residues. Trimming stripped 2 bases from V and 6 bases from J, with 14 bases between. CDR3 nucleotides: TGTGCCAGTAGTATATTCAGCCTCCCGATTAATTCACCCCTCCACTTT. It encodes CASSIFSLPINSPLHF.

The chain links TRBV7-2 to TRBJ2-7, with D possibly being TRBD1 or TRBD2 (5 bases each). Germline lookup yields CDR1 SGHTA and CDR2 FQGNSA. The CDR3 length is 14 residues. V was trimmed by 5 bases and J by 2 bases, leaving 13 bases between them. The chain's CDR3 is CASSRGSYPYEQYF. CDR3 nucleotides: TGTGCCAGCAGCCGGGGCAGTTACCCCTACGAGCAGTACTTC.